The text below deals with one T cell receptor beta chain. Antigen unknown. The data are from a study of regulatory T cells in long-lasting Graves disease. Background on the study: The criterion for persistent Graves' disease was over 5 years of antithyroid drugs with positive TSH receptor antibodies. Study-wide results and caveats: The study found lower TCR diversity in persistent Graves' patients than in newly diagnosed ones.

Time point meaning: persistent/refractory GD, antithyroid drugs over 5 years with positive TRAb. Scientists built the TCR library using RNA that was extracted from PBMCs. Guidelines of the American Thyroid Association were used to diagnose Graves' disease. The peripheral blood volume drawn was approximately 9.5 milliliters, and it was collected into EDTA tubes. Sequencing libraries for TCR beta were prepared with iRepertoire HTBI primers and Arm-PCR of CDR3 regions. A single record per CDR3 protein comes from TCRdb applying MiXCR to the multiplex PCR reads. The repertoire holds some 370,000 distinct CDR3 sequences, with roughly 20% as singletons. Trimming took off 0 bases at V and 9 bases at J, with 9 bases between the two ends. This CDR3 region has 13 residues. The germline V gene encodes CDR1 LNHNV and CDR2 YYDKDF (reference sequence).

The sequencing here drew on peripheral blood mononuclear cells (PBMCs), taken when the disease was refractory, from a patient treated with antithyroid drugs. The TCR was taken from a female donor with Graves disease. This chain uses TRBV15 with TRBJ2-4; no reliable D call. The CDR3 nucleotides are TGTGCCACCAGCAGAGAACCCCCTACCATTCAGTACTTC. The encoded protein is CATSREPPTIQYF. The whole variable domain, remainder taken from reference TRBV15 and TRBJ2-4, is DAMVIQNPRYQVTQFGKPVTLSCSQTLNHNVMYWYQQKSSQAPKLLFHYYDKDFNNEADTPDNFQSRRPNTSFCFLDIRSPGLGDTAMYLCATSREPPTIQYFGAGTRLSVL.